These 17 T cell receptor beta chains came from one sample sequenced in a study of blood T cell repertoires in COVID-19. Profiling relied on immunoSEQ multiplex PCR, and the TCRdb table lists in-frame clones only, not all of them. The sample shows about 52,000 clones, approximately 83% of them seen only once. The sequenced material came from peripheral blood. The receptors were sampled from a man in his 70s with active COVID-19.

The J gene is TRBJ2-5, the V gene TRBV7-6; D gene uncertain. Trimming took off 1 base at V and 2 bases at J, with 17 bases between the two ends. The CDR3 spans 17 residues. CDR1 and CDR2 (germline): SGHVS, FNYEAQ. The CDR3: CASSLGPPPGPQETQYF. In DNA form, the CDR3 reads TGTGCCAGCAGCTTAGGACCACCACCGGGTCCTCAAGAGACCCAGTACTTC.

This chain uses TRBV7-6 with TRBJ1-6, with 7 bases lining up with TRBD1. This CDR3 region has 14 residues. V trimming: 6 bases; J trimming: 8 bases; junction bases outside the gene matches: 7. The germline gives CDR1 SGHVS, CDR2 FNYEAQ. The CDR3 DNA reads TGTGCCAGCAGTGTCCGGGACAGTGATTCACCCCTCCACTTT. Its translation: CASSVRDSDSPLHF. Full variable domain (missing parts from reference TRBV7-6 and TRBJ1-6): GAGVSQSPRYKVTKRGQDVALRCDPISGHVSLYWYRQALGQGPEFLTYFNYEAQQDKSGLPNDRFSAERPEGSISTLTIQRTEQRDSAMYRCASSVRDSDSPLHFGNGTRLTVT.

This clone was counted a single time. V gene TRBV5-6 combines with J gene TRBJ2-2; 11 positions match TRBD2. Looked up from germline, CDR1 is SGHDT and CDR2 is YYEEEE. Losses at the gene ends were 4 bases for V and 8 bases for J; bases not matched to a gene: 13. This CDR3 has 17 amino acids. The CDR3 here is CASSPSLLAGGRGELFF. CDR3 nucleotide sequence: TGTGCCAGCAGCCCCTCCTTGTTAGCGGGGGGGCGTGGGGAGCTGTTTTTT.

The V call is TRBV7-2, the J call TRBJ1-4, with a weak D call TRBD1 (6 bases). Between the trimmed V and J ends, which lost 2 bases and 8 bases, there was a span of 12 bases. Germline CDR1 is SGHTA and CDR2 is FQGNSA. The CDR3 runs to 14 residues. The CDR3: CASSLQGFSEKLFF. CDR3 nucleotide sequence: TGTGCCAGCAGCTTACAGGGGTTCAGCGAAAAACTGTTTTTT.

The genes are TRBV7-3 and TRBJ1-1, with D possibly being TRBD1 (6 bases). The CDR3 is 16 residues long. Germline loops: CDR1 SGHTA, CDR2 FQGTGA. Trimming stripped 5 bases from V and 1 base from J, with 17 bases between. CDR3 coding DNA: TGTGCCAGCAGCCGGGACACTTCCACTAAGAACACTGAAGCTTTCTTT. Translated: CASSRDTSTKNTEAFF.

This clone occurred once. The chain has TRBV9 and TRBJ1-1, with D possibly matching TRBD1 (6 bases). This CDR3 comprises 14 residues. Trimming stripped 4 bases from V and 10 bases from J, with 20 bases between. CDR1 is SGDLS, CDR2 YYNGEE, per germline. CDR3 protein: CASSTGTSLGRAFF. In DNA, the CDR3 is TGTGCCAGCAGCACCGGGACATCGCTCGGTCGAGCTTTCTTT.

This sequence joins TRBV4-3 and TRBJ1-4, with 8 bases lining up with TRBD1. J gave up 7 bases and V 1 base, and 8 bases lay outside the gene matches. Germline V gene lookup returns CDR1 LGHNA and CDR2 YSLEER. There are 16 residues in the CDR3. CDR3 residues: CASSQARGTGREKLFF. The CDR3 DNA reads as TGCGCCAGCAGCCAAGCCCGAGGGACAGGTCGTGAAAAACTGTTTTTT.

The V gene is TRBV5-1, the J gene TRBJ1-3; D remains unclear. Germline assignment: CDR1 SGHRS and CDR2 YFSETQ. Trimming stripped 0 bases from V and 2 bases from J, with 12 bases between. CDR3 length equals 16 residues. The CDR3 reads CASSLAGSVAGNTIYF. CDR3 bases: TGCGCCAGCAGCTTGGCGGGAAGTGTTGCTGGAAACACCATATATTTT.

V and J are TRBV6-6 and TRBJ1-6; 11 bases align to TRBD1. In germline, CDR1 is MNHNY, CDR2 SVGAGI (reference sequence). The CDR3 contains 20 residues. The V segment lost 6 bases and the J segment 1 base; nucleotides outside the gene matches: 14. CDR3 sequence (DNA): TGTGCCAGCAGCAGGACAGGGGGCGCTAGCTCGTTATCCTATAATTCACCCCTCCACTTT. Its translation is CASSRTGGASSLSYNSPLHF.

The chain joins TRBV7-3 to TRBJ2-5; D is possibly TRBD2 (5 bases). V lost 2 bases and J 5 bases, leaving 9 bases between the germline ends. The germline V gene encodes CDR1 SGHTA and CDR2 FQGTGA. This CDR3 has 13 amino acids. CDR3 in DNA: TGTGCCAGCAGCTTAGGGGAGAGGGAGACCCAGTACTTC. Translation gives CASSLGERETQYF.

V is TRBV4-3 and J is TRBJ2-3, with D possibly matching TRBD2 (7 bases). The CDR3 is 16 amino acids. CDR1 and CDR2 from the germline V gene are LGHNA and YSLEER. V was trimmed by 2 bases and J by 1 base, leaving 13 bases between them. The CDR3 spells CASSQTLGGGTDTQYF. CDR3 in DNA: TGCGCCAGCAGCCAAACACTAGGGGGGGGCACAGATACGCAGTATTTT.

The chain employs TRBV27 and TRBJ1-1; possible D gene TRBD1, 5 bases. CDR1 and CDR2 from the germline V gene are MNHEY and SMNVEV (reference sequence). Trimming cost V 7 bases and J 4 bases, with 16 bases left between them. This CDR3 region has 14 residues. In nucleotides, the CDR3 is TGTGCCAGCAACTCTGTGGGGGGATTCACTGAAGCTTTCTTT. Protein: CASNSVGGFTEAFF.

As regards this clone: It may be a read error: a sequence one base away is much more abundant. This sample also contains other DNA sequences that code for the same CDR3. This chain uses TRBV10-3 with TRBJ1-5; perhaps TRBD1 as D (5 bases). Germline CDR1 and CDR2: ENHRY and SYGVKD. The CDR3 contains 14 residues. Deletions cut 10 bases from V and 0 bases from J, with 13 bases between. The CDR3 sequence: CASGTADSNQPQHF. The CDR3 bases are TGTGCCAGCGGGACGGCAGATAGCAATCAGCCCCAGCATTTT.

The genes are TRBV7-2 and TRBJ1-1; 7 bases are shared with TRBD1. This CDR3 contains 14 residues. Looked up from germline, CDR1 is SGHTA and CDR2 is FQGNSA. Trimming at V came to 5 bases and at J to 5 bases, leaving 8 bases not matched to a gene. CDR3 nucleotide sequence: TGTGCCAGCAGCCCTAGACAGGGAGGTACTGAAGCTTTCTTT. Translation gives CASSPRQGGTEAFF.

This chain joins TRBV30 and TRBJ1-2; D perhaps matches TRBD1 (6 bases). Germline CDR1 and CDR2: GTSNPN and SVGIG (reference sequence). The CDR3 contains 16 residues. Trimming pared 3 bases from V and 1 base from J, leaving 18 bases between. The CDR3: CAWSVRMDRVNYGYTF. CDR3 nucleotides: TGTGCCTGGAGCGTCCGCATGGACAGAGTTAACTATGGCTACACCTTC.

V is TRBV19 and J is TRBJ2-7, with a weak D call TRBD1 (5 bases). The germline CDR1 and CDR2 sequences are LNHDA and SQIVND (reference sequence). The ends were cut back, 3 bases at V and 3 bases at J, with 12 bases in the middle. The CDR3 consists of 14 residues. CDR3 sequence reads: CASSMVGLYYEQYF. The CDR3 DNA is TGTGCCAGTAGTATGGTGGGGCTCTACTACGAGCAGTACTTC.

Notes on this clone: This sample includes further DNA sequences coding for the same CDR3. Here the CDR3 reads CASSPPGATNYGYTF. The CDR3 nucleotides read TGTGCCAGCTCACCACCTGGGGCCACTAACTATGGCTACACCTTC. The V call is TRBV18, the J call TRBJ1-2, with D maybe TRBD1 (5 bases). The V and J ends lost 0 bases and 0 bases respectively, with 8 bases between them. Germline loops: CDR1 KGHSH, CDR2 LQKENI. CDR3 length: 15 residues.